One and the same sample provided the 23 T cell receptor beta chains below, sequenced in a study of blood T cells in healthy people across ages. Then a second PCR, running about 7 to 11 cycles, was carried out with a sample-barcoded 5' primer and a J-beta primer mix. TCRdb itself ran the 5' RACE reads through MiXCR, one entry per CDR3 protein. The sample has about 1.5 million distinct CDR3 sequences; approximately 38% are singletons. Sequenced material: blood. These receptors originate from a woman aged 18-29 years in good health.

In its sample, this clonotype was seen once. This chain uses TRBV5-6 with TRBJ2-3, with 10 bases lining up with TRBD2. The CDR3 sequence is 17 residues long. CDR1 SGHDT and CDR2 YYEEEE come from the germline V gene. Germline trimming cut 1 base from V and 2 bases from J; bases unmatched to any gene: 7. The CDR3 here is CASSLTSGAFPTDTQYF. CDR3 sequence (DNA): TGTGCCAGCAGCTTGACTAGCGGGGCCTTTCCCACAGATACGCAGTATTTT.

The genes are TRBV15 and TRBJ1-3; the D gene is possibly TRBD1 (6 bases). Germline CDR1 LNHNV, CDR2 YYDKDF (reference sequence). The CDR3 runs to 18 residues. Trimming cost V 0 bases and J 2 bases, with 17 bases left between them. The CDR3 reads CATSRDRLGGGAGNTIYF. In DNA form, the CDR3 reads TGTGCCACCAGCAGAGATCGATTGGGAGGGGGAGCTGGAAACACCATATATTTT.

The chain carries TRBV6-1 and TRBJ1-4; D gene uncertain. Deletions cut 2 bases from V and 8 bases from J, with 9 bases between. Germline V gene sequence: CDR1 MNHNS, CDR2 SASEGT. The CDR3 is 13 amino acids. The CDR3 DNA reads as TGTGCCAGCAGTGAAAATAGGTCGGAAAAACTGTTTTTT. It translates to CASSENRSEKLFF.

This clonotype was counted between two and nine times. The chain links TRBV6-5 to TRBJ2-5, with D possibly being TRBD2 (6 bases). V lost 7 bases and J 4 bases, leaving 16 bases between the germline ends. This CDR3 is 14 amino acids long. Per the germline V gene, CDR1 is MNHEY and CDR2 is SVGAGI. The CDR3 loop reads CASTPGTSGETQYF. DNA of the CDR3: TGTGCCAGCACCCCCGGGACTTCGGGAGAGACCCAGTACTTC.

The V call is TRBV11-2, the J call TRBJ2-7; the D gene is possibly TRBD1 (6 bases). There are 15 residues in the CDR3. The germline gives CDR1 SGHAT, CDR2 FQNNGV. Trimming left V 4 bases short and J 2 bases short, with 15 bases between. The CDR3 loop is CASSSGHTGPYEQYF. CDR3 coding DNA: TGTGCCAGCAGCTCCGGTCACACAGGGCCCTACGAGCAGTACTTC.

This chain uses TRBV28 with TRBJ2-7, with no clear D. V was clipped by 9 bases and J by 4 bases, with 13 bases between them. The CDR3 is made up of 12 amino acids. In germline, CDR1 is MDHEN, CDR2 SYDVKM. CDR3: CASTGQIYEQYF. In DNA form, the CDR3 reads TGTGCCAGTACCGGGCAGATTTACGAGCAGTACTTC.

The chain joins TRBV9 to TRBJ1-4, with TRBD1 identical over 8 bases. Germline CDR1 and CDR2: SGDLS and YYNGEE. The CDR3 consists of 15 residues. Trimming cost V 4 bases and J 5 bases; bases outside gene matches: 7. CDR3 DNA sequence: TGTGCCAGCAGCTTCGGACAGGGAGCAAATGAAAAACTGTTTTTT. Translated, it gives CASSFGQGANEKLFF.

The chain links TRBV3-1 to TRBJ2-3; D gene ambiguous. Trimming left V 1 base short and J 5 bases short, with 10 bases between. There are 14 residues in the CDR3. Per the germline V gene, CDR1 is LGHDT and CDR2 is YNNKEL (reference sequence). The CDR3 DNA reads TGTGCCAGCAGCCAAGTCGGGCAGGAAGATACGCAGTATTTT. Residues: CASSQVGQEDTQYF.

This clonotype occurred a few times. V is TRBV7-9 and J is TRBJ2-1; TRBD2 might be the D (6 bases). V lost 5 bases and J 6 bases, leaving 20 bases between the germline ends. Germline V gene sequence: CDR1 SEHNR, CDR2 FQNEAQ (reference sequence). The CDR3 consists of 16 residues. The CDR3 here is CASSPRRGLKGNEQFF. CDR3 bases: TGTGCCAGCAGCCCCCGTAGGGGACTCAAAGGCAATGAGCAGTTCTTC.

This clonotype appeared a few times. This chain links TRBV27 with TRBJ2-4, with a possible D match to TRBD2 (5 bases). TRBJ2-7 explains the end of the DNA better; the J call may be wrong. The CDR3 consists of 13 residues. From germline, CDR1 is MNHEY and CDR2 SMNVEV (reference sequence). CDR3 DNA sequence: TGTGCCAGCAGTTCGAGGGTTCAAAGCGAGCAGTACTTC. Translated: CASSSRVQSEQYF.

This clonotype was seen more than once but under ten times. The rearrangement uses TRBV5-1 and TRBJ1-2, with 7 bases lining up with TRBD1. Germline-derived CDR1 and CDR2 are SGHRS and YFSETQ. The CDR3 is 17 amino acids. The trim removed 0 bases at V and 4 bases at J, leaving 12 bases unmatched. In DNA, the CDR3 is TGCGCCAGCAGCTTGGAAGGGCCGGGACAGACCGCCTATGGCTACACCTTC. Encoded protein: CASSLEGPGQTAYGYTF.

This clonotype showed up just a few times. This chain uses TRBV10-3 with TRBJ2-7; D is tentatively TRBD1 or TRBD2 (5 bases each). The CDR3 loop spans 13 amino acids. The V gene's germline CDR1 is ENHRY and CDR2 SYGVKD. The V end lost 10 bases, the J end lost 5 bases, and 18 bases lay between the germline ends. The CDR3 nucleotides read TGTGCCAGCGTGGGACCCCTGTTCCACGAGCAGTACTTC. This codes for CASVGPLFHEQYF.

The chain joins TRBV27 to TRBJ1-5; unclear D gene. The CDR3 has 16 residues. Trimming stripped 2 bases from V and 1 base from J, with 12 bases between. Germline CDR1 and CDR2: MNHEY and SMNVEV (reference sequence). CDR3 region: CASSLGGKRSNQPQHF. As DNA, the CDR3 is TGTGCCAGCAGTTTAGGAGGTAAAAGGAGCAATCAGCCCCAGCATTTT.

This clonotype was seen a few times. This chain links TRBV20-1 with TRBJ2-2; TRBD1 agrees at 8 bases. The trim removed 1 base at V and 6 bases at J, leaving 4 bases unmatched. The CDR3 spans 14 residues. The germline CDR1 and CDR2 sequences are DFQATT and SNEGSKA (reference sequence). CDR3 sequence reads: CSARGQGASGELFF. CDR3 in DNA: TGCAGTGCTAGAGGGCAGGGGGCGTCCGGGGAGCTGTTTTTT.

This clonotype was detected only once. This chain uses TRBV29-1 with TRBJ1-2, with D perhaps matching TRBD1 (6 bases). The V end lost 7 bases, the J end lost 8 bases, and 14 bases lay between the germline ends. The CDR3 loop spans 11 amino acids. Germline loops: CDR1 SQVTM, CDR2 ANQGSEA. CDR3 in amino acids: CSGVLGGGYTF. DNA of the CDR3: TGCAGCGGTGTCTTGGGGGGCGGCTACACCTTC.

The gene calls are TRBV10-3 and TRBJ1-5, with 10 bases aligning to TRBD1. The V segment lost 0 bases and the J segment 0 bases; nucleotides outside the gene matches: 5. CDR3 length: 18 residues. Per the germline V gene, CDR1 is ENHRY and CDR2 is SYGVKD. Here the CDR3 reads CAISESGQGFYSNQPQHF. DNA for the CDR3: TGTGCCATCAGTGAGTCGGGACAGGGGTTCTATAGCAATCAGCCCCAGCATTTT.

The chain recombines TRBV5-5 with TRBJ2-7, with 8 bases matching TRBD2. The CDR3 loop spans 16 amino acids. Germline lookup yields CDR1 SGHKS and CDR2 YYEKEE (reference sequence). The V and J ends lost 0 bases and 2 bases, in that order; junction bases with no gene match: 7. The chain's CDR3 is CASSLGSGGPTYEQYF. CDR3 nucleotides: TGTGCCAGCAGCTTGGGGAGCGGGGGCCCCACCTACGAGCAGTACTTC.

Only a few counts were recorded for this clonotype. The chain combines TRBV18 with TRBJ2-3, with D perhaps TRBD1 (5 bases). The CDR3 extends over 13 amino acids. Trimming removed 2 bases at V and 6 bases at J, with 9 bases between. Germline V gene lookup returns CDR1 KGHSH and CDR2 LQKENI. The CDR3 sequence is CASSPNPGDTQYF. CDR3 DNA: TGTGCCAGCTCACCAAACCCAGGGGATACGCAGTATTTT. The entire variable domain, with the rest obtained from reference TRBV18 and TRBJ2-3, is as follows: NAGVMQNPRHLVRRRGQEARLRCSPMKGHSHVYWYRQLPEEGLKFMVYLQKENIIDESGMPKERFSAEFPKEGPSILRIQQVVRGDSAAYFCASSPNPGDTQYFGPGTRLTVL.

CDR3 region: CASSESSLGDTQYF. The CDR3 bases are TGTGCCAGCAGTGAATCTAGTCTCGGAGATACGCAGTATTTT. The rearrangement links TRBV25-1 to TRBJ2-3; D gene uncertain. Trimming took 1 base from V and 5 from J, leaving 10 bases between them. The CDR3 spans 14 residues. Germline-derived CDR1 and CDR2 are MGHDK and SYGVNS.

V gene TRBV10-3 combines with J gene TRBJ2-7, with 7 bases lining up with TRBD2. The CDR3 length is 13 residues. With V trimmed by 8 bases and J by 2 bases, 6 bases remained unmatched. Per the germline V gene, CDR1 is ENHRY and CDR2 is SYGVKD. Here the CDR3 reads CAIVQRGPYEQYF. The CDR3 region has the DNA TGTGCCATCGTCCAGCGGGGTCCCTACGAGCAGTACTTC.

This clonotype was recorded a few times. The chain employs TRBV29-1 and TRBJ2-2, with D tentatively TRBD1 or TRBD2 (5 bases each). The germline V gene has CDR1 SQVTM and CDR2 ANQGSEA. This CDR3 contains 14 residues. V dropped 5 bases and J dropped 8 bases, with 18 bases sitting between them. The CDR3 region is CSVPNGHEGGELFF. The DNA of the CDR3 is TGCAGCGTTCCCAATGGACACGAGGGTGGGGAGCTGTTTTTT.

This clonotype was seen more than once but under ten times. The chain uses TRBV20-1 and TRBJ2-3; D is possibly TRBD2 (6 bases). This CDR3 region has 13 residues. Per the germline V gene, CDR1 is DFQATT and CDR2 is SNEGSKA (reference sequence). Trimming stripped 4 bases from V and 5 bases from J, with 13 bases between. The CDR3 region has the DNA TGCAGTGCTAAGGTAGCGGTGGGAGATACGCAGTATTTT. Translating gives CSAKVAVGDTQYF.

The chain links TRBV3-1 to TRBJ2-7; TRBD2 might be the D (5 bases). V lost 8 bases and J lost 7, with 27 bases in between. This CDR3 is 16 amino acids long. Germline loops: CDR1 LGHDT, CDR2 YNNKEL (reference sequence). Here the CDR3 reads CASRPSTRLSYNEQYF. The CDR3 nucleotides read TGTGCCAGCCGCCCCTCAACTAGACTTTCGTACAATGAGCAGTACTTC.